This T cell receptor beta chain was observed in a study of CD8+CD57+ T cells in acquired aplastic anemia. At the level of the study: Sorting CD4+ and CD8+ cells gave DNA averaging 3.2 ug. The study, taken as a whole, reports: Simpson's diversity of CD8+ cells was not significantly different in patients compared with controls. Roughly 30 CD8+ CDR3 sequences occurred in both the patients and the controls.

A remark on this clonotype: Its specificity is not known.

Profiles of TCR beta VDJ and CDR3 were generated from a genomic DNA template. TCRdb itself ran the reads through MiXCR, one entry per CDR3 protein. The table has under 350,000 distinct CDR3 sequences, around 60% seen once. Germline V gene sequence: CDR1 SNHLY, CDR2 FYNNEI. The CDR3 contains 14 residues. Trimming pared 8 bases from V and 4 bases from J, leaving 18 bases between. The chain joins TRBV2 to TRBJ2-7; the D is unclear. The receptor was derived from a human donor with severe aplastic anemia or a healthy control (not recorded which). The sample consisted of sorted CD4+, CD8+, or CD8+CD57+ T cells (not recorded which) from PBMCs. CDR3: CASQRTRPQYEQYF. CDR3 in DNA: TGTGCCAGCCAAAGAACGCGGCCTCAATACGAGCAGTACTTC.